Below, 22 T cell receptor beta chains from the same sample are listed, as sequenced in a study of a mutant IDH1 vaccine in newly diagnosed glioma. The antigens of these receptors remain unknown. Repertoires were generated with immunoSEQ multiplex PCR, while TCRdb's copy carries only in-frame clones and drops some. The sample consists of fewer than 35,000 clones, roughly 80% of them appearing once. Time point described: week 47, end of study. With topical imiquimod, each dose of the vaccine consisted of 300 ug of mutant IDH1 20-mer peptide. The sample was PBMCs, taken from a glioma patient whose treatment included an IDH1 peptide vaccine. The receptors derive from a man younger than 45 with glioma.

This chain connects TRBV4-3 to TRBJ2-1; the D gene is possibly TRBD2 (6 bases). The V end was cut by 0 bases, the J end by 7 bases, with 7 bases between. Germline lookup yields CDR1 LGHNA and CDR2 YSLEER. CDR3 size: 13 residues. The CDR3 coding sequence is TGCGCCAGCAGCCAAGATCTAGCGAATGAGCAGTTCTTC. Translating gives CASSQDLANEQFF.

The rearrangement uses TRBV19 and TRBJ1-4; no clear D. CDR3 length equals 15 residues. Germline V gene data show CDR1 as LNHDA and CDR2 as SQIVND (reference sequence). V lost 0 bases and J 5 bases, leaving 10 bases between the germline ends. In DNA, the CDR3 is TGTGCCAGTAGTATAGACGGCAGACTGAATGAAAAACTGTTTTTT. This codes for CASSIDGRLNEKLFF.

The chain couples TRBV5-1 to TRBJ1-2, with TRBD1 as a possible D gene (5 bases). CDR3 size: 15 residues. V lost 2 bases and J lost 1, with 12 bases in between. Germline CDR1 reads SGHRS; CDR2 reads YFSETQ. CDR3 amino acids: CASSFFAGNNYGYTF. The CDR3, as DNA: TGCGCCAGCAGCTTTTTTGCAGGGAATAACTATGGCTACACCTTC.

The chain recombines TRBV19 with TRBJ1-5; possibly TRBD1 for D (6 bases). Trimming pared 7 bases from V and 2 bases from J, leaving 15 bases between. This CDR3 has 15 amino acids. The germline V gene encodes CDR1 LNHDA and CDR2 SQIVND (reference sequence). The CDR3 DNA sequence: TGTGCCAGTAATCCTGGAGGGGGACGCAATCAGCCCCAGCATTTT. The encoded protein is CASNPGGGRNQPQHF.

CDR3 nucleotide sequence: TGCGCCAGCAGCCAAGATTACATACAGGGGATCCAGCCCCAGCATTTT. Amino acids: CASSQDYIQGIQPQHF. V usage is TRBV4-1 and J usage is TRBJ1-5; 7 bases align to TRBD1. The CDR3 runs 16 residues. With 0 bases clipped from V and 7 bases from J, the junction kept 9 bases outside the gene matches. CDR1 is MGHRA, CDR2 YSYEKL, per germline.

V and J are TRBV6-5 and TRBJ1-1, with TRBD1 matching 8 bases. This CDR3 has 15 residues. Unmatched junction bases numbered 8, after V lost 4 bases and J lost 4 bases. Germline V gene sequence: CDR1 MNHEY, CDR2 SVGAGI. The CDR3 spells CASSFRTGRATEAFF. Here the CDR3 DNA reads TGTGCCAGCAGTTTCAGGACAGGGCGCGCCACTGAAGCTTTCTTT.

Here the CDR3 reads CASSLEPNQPQHF. CDR3 sequence (DNA): TGTGCCAGCAGCTTAGAGCCTAATCAGCCCCAGCATTTT. This sequence joins TRBV7-2 and TRBJ1-5; D is unclear. This CDR3 comprises 13 residues. CDR1 SGHTA and CDR2 FQGNSA come from the germline V gene. V lost 1 base to trimming and J lost 4 bases, with 5 bases between them.

The chain is built from TRBV2 and TRBJ1-2; D uncertain. This CDR3 spans 13 amino acids. Germline CDR1 is SNHLY and CDR2 is FYNNEI. V lost 6 bases to trimming and J lost 4 bases, with 12 bases between them. The DNA of the CDR3 is TGTGCCAGCAGCCCAAGCGGCATCTATGGCTACACCTTC. Its translation is CASSPSGIYGYTF.

The chain joins TRBV5-1 to TRBJ2-3; no clear D gene. Trimming took 2 bases from V and 2 from J, leaving 6 bases between them. CDR3 length equals 13 residues. Germline V gene lookup returns CDR1 SGHRS and CDR2 YFSETQ. As DNA, the CDR3 is TGCGCCAGCAGCTTTAAAGCCACAGATACGCAGTATTTT. It is translated as CASSFKATDTQYF.

This rearrangement joins TRBV19 to TRBJ2-7; 8 positions agree with TRBD2. The V gene end was trimmed by 3 bases and the J gene end by 0 bases; junction bases not matched to a gene: 1. The germline V gene encodes CDR1 LNHDA and CDR2 SQIVND (reference sequence). The CDR3 contains 14 residues. CDR3 bases: TGTGCCAGTAGTATTAGCGGGGCCTCCTACGAGCAGTACTTC. Translating gives CASSISGASYEQYF.

V gene TRBV19 combines with J gene TRBJ1-1, with D hard to call. Germline V gives CDR1 LNHDA, CDR2 SQIVND (reference sequence). The germline V and J ends were trimmed by 0 bases and 0 bases, with 11 bases remaining between them. The CDR3 runs 16 residues. CDR3 DNA: TGTGCCAGTAGTATAGATCGAATGGGTATGAACACTGAAGCTTTCTTT. As protein: CASSIDRMGMNTEAFF.

In its sample, this clone was seen once. The rearrangement uses TRBV28 and TRBJ2-7, with D possibly being TRBD2 (6 bases). V lost 5 bases, J lost 2 bases, and 16 bases lay in between. Germline CDR1 and CDR2: MDHEN and SYDVKM. The CDR3 is 15 amino acids. The CDR3 DNA follows: TGTGCCAGCAGTACCTCGGGGGAAGGGACCTACGAGCAGTACTTC. Its translation is CASSTSGEGTYEQYF.

This chain links TRBV5-1 with TRBJ2-5; 10 bases agree with TRBD2. The DNA matches TRBJ2-7 better at its end, which makes the J call doubtful. This CDR3 has 15 amino acids. Germline V gives CDR1 SGHRS, CDR2 YFSETQ. CDR3 sequence: CASSFPLAGSNEQYF. The CDR3 nucleotides are TGCGCCAGCAGCTTCCCACTAGCGGGGTCGAACGAGCAGTACTTC.

The chain employs TRBV18 and TRBJ2-3; D is unclear. In germline, CDR1 is KGHSH, CDR2 LQKENI. V gave up 3 bases and J gave up 0 bases, with 1 base separating them. CDR3 length: 12 residues. The CDR3 region has the DNA TGTGCCAGCTCACCTAGCACAGATACGCAGTATTTT. Residues: CASSPSTDTQYF.

This chain uses TRBV7-8 with TRBJ2-5; no firm D call. The V gene lost 4 bases and the J gene lost 2 bases, with 8 bases spanning the gap. The CDR3 has 13 amino acids. CDR1 is SGHVS and CDR2 is FQNEAQ in the germline V gene. CDR3 coding DNA: TGTGCCAGCAGCTATTGGGCGCAAGAGACCCAGTACTTC. As protein: CASSYWAQETQYF.

This sequence joins TRBV2 and TRBJ2-7; 7 positions match TRBD1. This CDR3 comprises 14 residues. V dropped 6 bases and J dropped 4; count of bases not matched to a gene: 9. CDR1 is SNHLY, CDR2 FYNNEI, per germline. The CDR3 DNA is TGTGCCAGCAGCGCTAGACAGGGTGGGTACGAGCAGTACTTC. This sequence encodes CASSARQGGYEQYF.

This clone was counted a few times. J is TRBJ1-4 and V is TRBV6-1; 10 nucleotides match TRBD1. The CDR3 is 15 residues long. With 6 bases clipped from V and 14 bases from J, the junction kept 15 bases outside the gene matches. Germline-derived CDR1 and CDR2 are MNHNS and SASEGT. The CDR3 sequence is CASRPPGQGNVWLFF. The CDR3 DNA follows: TGTGCCAGCAGGCCACCGGGACAGGGGAACGTGTGGCTGTTTTTT.

The chain combines TRBV11-3 with TRBJ2-2, with D possibly TRBD1 on 5 matching bases. The length of the CDR3 is 15 residues. V lost 5 bases and J 0 bases, leaving 10 bases between the germline ends. The germline V gene encodes CDR1 SGHNT and CDR2 YENEEA. CDR3 nucleotides: TGTGCCAGCAGCACAGACAGAGCGAACACCGGGGAGCTGTTTTTT. Residues: CASSTDRANTGELFF.

The rearrangement uses TRBV6-1 and TRBJ2-5; perhaps TRBD1 as D (6 bases). The CDR3 loop spans 15 amino acids. Trimming stripped 6 bases from V and 4 bases from J, with 18 bases between. The V gene's germline CDR1 is MNHNS and CDR2 SASEGT. The CDR3 DNA reads TGTGCCAGCAGGGCATTCAGGGGTGAGGGAGAGACCCAGTACTTC. It encodes CASRAFRGEGETQYF.

The CDR3 protein is CASSRGRESYNEQFF. CDR3 sequence (DNA): TGTGCCAGCAGTCGAGGCAGGGAGTCCTACAATGAGCAGTTCTTC. The chain employs TRBV2 and TRBJ2-1; TRBD1 or TRBD2 may be the D gene (5 bases each). The CDR3 loop spans 15 amino acids. Germline loops: CDR1 SNHLY, CDR2 FYNNEI. V gave up 5 bases and J gave up 1 base, with 12 bases separating them.

The CDR3 loop reads CASTRPDRGVDSPLHF. In DNA, the CDR3 is TGTGCCAGTACCAGGCCGGACAGGGGGGTGGATTCACCCCTCCACTTT. The gene calls are TRBV19 and TRBJ1-6, with 10 positions matching TRBD1. The J segment lost 8 bases and the V segment lost 7 bases, leaving 11 bases of the junction unmatched. The CDR3 is 16 residues long. The germline gives CDR1 LNHDA, CDR2 SQIVND (reference sequence). Together with reference TRBV19 and TRBJ1-6, the CDR3 gives the full variable domain: DGGITQSPKYLFRKEGQNVTLSCEQNLNHDAMYWYRQDPGQGLRLIYYSQIVNDFQKGDIAEGYSVSREKKESFPLTVTSAQKNPTAFYLCASTRPDRGVDSPLHFGNGTRLTVT.

The rearrangement links TRBV7-2 to TRBJ2-1; 12 nucleotides align to TRBD1. The CDR3 spans 15 residues. J was trimmed by 9 bases and V by 2 bases; bases with no gene match: 5. Germline CDR1 SGHTA, CDR2 FQGNSA. CDR3 sequence: CASSLRDRGRGEQFF. The CDR3 DNA reads TGTGCCAGCAGCTTAAGGGACAGGGGGCGGGGTGAGCAGTTCTTC.